The present T cell receptor beta chain was sequenced within a study of cytomegalovirus exposure and HLA in healthy donors. Comments on this clone: Its antigen is not known.

A multiplex PCR was run with 60 Vbeta primers and 13 Jbeta primers. The table came from immunoSEQ multiplex PCR; TCRdb's copy has only in-frame clones and leaves some out. The table records about 150,000 clones, about 74% of them present only once. Study-wide results and caveats: Earlier analysis looked at TCR beta V segments, and most were productive about 90% or about 30% of the time. In a later analysis, 15,000 to 20,000 TCR beta sequences were associated with HLA alleles at 0.05 false discovery rate.

Germline V gene lookup returns CDR1 SGHAT and CDR2 FQNNGV. Trimming took 2 bases from V and 1 from J, leaving 14 bases between them. CDR3 size: 16 residues. The chain joins TRBV11-2 to TRBJ1-1; D is ambiguous. Sequencing was carried out using PBMCs. This receptor was obtained from a woman between 35 and 50 years old in good health and CMV-seronegative. The CDR3 region has the DNA TGTGCCAGCAGCTTAAGGCAGGTGGGAGAGAACACTGAAGCTTTCTTT. It codes for CASSLRQVGENTEAFF.